Below, one TCR beta chain is given with its context. The data stem from a study of technical replicates of blood from several donors. The V gene's germline CDR1 is SEHNR and CDR2 FQNEAQ (reference sequence). This CDR3 has 13 residues. The V end was cut by 1 base, the J end by 4 bases, with 5 bases between. The repertoire was sequenced with immunoSEQ multiplex PCR; TCRdb's copy has only in-frame clones and lacks some. The data hold 87,000 or so clones, with just under 95% observed a single time. Material for sequencing was T cells isolated from PBMCs. The origin of this receptor is a human donor in good health. This chain joins TRBV7-9 and TRBJ2-1; no clear D gene. The CDR3 loop is CASSLVVYNEQFF. CDR3 DNA sequence: TGTGCCAGCAGCTTAGTCGTTTACAATGAGCAGTTCTTC.